These 27 T cell receptor beta chains came from one sample sequenced in a study of T cell changes during pregnancy in multiple sclerosis. The assay was immunoSEQ multiplex PCR, and TCRdb's table has in-frame clones only and misses some. This table has some 30,000 clones, nearly 90% appearing once. The sample here was CD4+ T cells from peripheral blood mononuclear cells, taken in the third trimester of pregnancy. The receptors here all came from a female donor in good health, enrolled as a control in a pregnancy study.

This clone was counted a single time. This chain connects TRBV2 to TRBJ2-3; the D gene is possibly TRBD2 (5 bases). From germline, CDR1 is SNHLY and CDR2 FYNNEI. CDR3 length: 14 amino acids. The ends were cut back, 1 base at V and 7 bases at J, with 12 bases in the middle. The CDR3 sequence: CASSEERQGNTQYF. The CDR3 coding sequence is TGTGCCAGCAGTGAAGAGCGGCAAGGGAATACGCAGTATTTT.

The chain uses TRBV30 and TRBJ1-1; 11 bases agree with TRBD1. Germline CDR1 GTSNPN, CDR2 SVGIG (reference sequence). This CDR3 is 14 amino acids long. After removal of 6 bases from V and 4 bases from J, the junction contained 7 bases not matched to a gene. Written as DNA, the CDR3 is TGTGCCTGCGGACAGGGGGCTATATTCACTGAAGCTTTCTTT. Translation: CACGQGAIFTEAFF.

The chain combines TRBV18 with TRBJ1-5; 7 bases are a match to TRBD1. Germline V gene data show CDR1 as KGHSH and CDR2 as LQKENI. The V segment lost 6 bases and the J segment 6 bases; nucleotides outside the gene matches: 8. This CDR3 is built from 14 residues. The CDR3 bases are TGTGCCAGCTCGCATTACAGGGGCGGTCAGCCCCAGCATTTT. Protein product: CASSHYRGGQPQHF.

The V gene is TRBV5-4, the J gene TRBJ2-3; TRBD2 might be the D (6 bases). This CDR3 spans 14 amino acids. Germline V lookup: CDR1 SGHNT, CDR2 YYREEE (reference sequence). With 4 bases removed from V and 2 bases from J, the gap between germline ends came to 11 bases. DNA of the CDR3: TGTGCCAGCAGCCCGACTAGTGCCACAGATACGCAGTATTTT. Translated, it gives CASSPTSATDTQYF.

The chain employs TRBV19 and TRBJ2-2, with TRBD2 identical over 10 bases. CDR1 is LNHDA and CDR2 is SQIVND in the germline V gene (reference sequence). With V trimmed by 3 bases and J by 6 bases, 7 bases remained unmatched. The CDR3 is 16 residues long. The CDR3, as DNA: TGTGCCAGTAGTATCCCTAGCGGGAGAGGCCCCGGGGAGCTGTTTTTT. Encoded protein: CASSIPSGRGPGELFF.

This chain links TRBV5-1 with TRBJ1-2; 12 positions match TRBD1. Germline V gene sequence: CDR1 SGHRS, CDR2 YFSETQ. V dropped 3 bases and J dropped 3; count of bases not matched to a gene: 9. The CDR3 length is 17 residues. The CDR3 nucleotides are TGCGCCAGCAGCTGGGGACAGGGGGCTACTCTCCACTATGGCTACACCTTC. It is translated as CASSWGQGATLHYGYTF.

This chain joins TRBV6-5 and TRBJ2-7, with 7 bases aligning to TRBD2. V shed 5 bases and J 3 bases; nucleotides not matched to a gene: 10. Germline CDR1 reads MNHEY; CDR2 reads SVGAGI. The CDR3 runs 15 residues. The CDR3 is CASSPEAGLLYEQYF. CDR3 bases: TGTGCCAGCAGTCCTGAAGCGGGACTCCTCTACGAGCAGTACTTC.

V usage is TRBV5-1 and J usage is TRBJ2-5; the D is unclear. Deletions cut 2 bases from V and 3 bases from J, with 5 bases between. Germline CDR1 reads SGHRS; CDR2 reads YFSETQ. The CDR3 runs to 12 residues. The CDR3 bases are TGCGCCAGCAGCTTCAGCGAAGAGACCCAGTACTTC. Translating gives CASSFSEETQYF. The variable domain in full, completed from reference TRBV5-1 and TRBJ2-5, reads KAGVTQTPRYLIKTRGQQVTLSCSPISGHRSVSWYQQTPGQGLQFLFEYFSETQRNKGNFPGRFSGRQFSNSRSEMNVSTLELGDSALYLCASSFSEETQYFGPGTRLLVL.

The chain employs TRBV30 and TRBJ1-1; a possible D gene is TRBD1 (5 bases). The CDR3 has 12 amino acids. The V gene's germline CDR1 is GTSNPN and CDR2 SVGIG (reference sequence). Trimming removed 3 bases from V and 5 bases from J, with 10 bases in between. Here the CDR3 DNA reads TGTGCCTGGAGACAGGTGGGGACTGAAGCTTTCTTT. Translating it yields CAWRQVGTEAFF.

The chain couples TRBV20-1 to TRBJ2-5; D ambiguous. Germline CDR1 and CDR2: DFQATT and SNEGSKA (reference sequence). CDR3 size: 11 residues. The V gene lost 2 bases and the J gene lost 4 bases, with 5 bases spanning the gap. The CDR3 bases are TGCAGTGCTAGACATTTAGAGACCCAGTACTTC. This gives the protein CSARHLETQYF.

CDR3 in amino acids: CASSRPGLAGGPSKDTQYF. The CDR3, as DNA: TGTGCCAGCAGCCGGCCGGGACTAGCGGGAGGGCCGTCTAAAGATACGCAGTATTTT. The chain couples TRBV5-4 to TRBJ2-3; 16 bases match TRBD2. The CDR3 has 19 residues. V lost 4 bases to trimming and J lost 5 bases; unmatched junction nucleotides: 13. Germline CDR1 is SGHNT and CDR2 is YYREEE (reference sequence). The variable domain in full, completed from reference TRBV5-4 and TRBJ2-3, reads ETGVTQSPTHLIKTRGQQVTLRCSSQSGHNTVSWYQQALGQGPQFIFQYYREEENGRGNFPPRFSGLQFPNYSSELNVNALELDDSALYLCASSRPGLAGGPSKDTQYFGPGTRLTVL.

The chain couples TRBV7-2 to TRBJ2-2; the D gene is possibly TRBD2 (6 bases). Trimming shortened V by 0 bases and J by 7 bases, and 12 bases separated the two germline ends. Germline-derived CDR1 and CDR2 are SGHTA and FQGNSA. CDR3 length equals 15 residues. The CDR3 sequence is CASSLARRGDGELFF. The CDR3, as DNA: TGTGCCAGCAGCTTAGCGAGGCGCGGGGACGGGGAGCTGTTTTTT. Combining the CDR3 with reference TRBV7-2 and TRBJ2-2 gives the whole variable domain GAGVSQSPSNKVTEKGKDVELRCDPISGHTALYWYRQSLGQGLEFLIYFQGNSAPDKSGLPSDRFSAERTGGSVSTLTIQRTQQEDSAVYLCASSLARRGDGELFFGEGSRLTVL.

The rearrangement joins TRBV7-2 to TRBJ1-2; 8 positions agree with TRBD1. The V and J ends lost 4 bases and 4 bases, in that order; junction bases with no gene match: 11. The germline CDR1 and CDR2 sequences are SGHTA and FQGNSA. This CDR3 is 16 amino acids long. The CDR3: CASSSDINQGAYGYTF. CDR3 bases: TGTGCCAGCAGCTCAGATATAAACCAGGGGGCCTATGGCTACACCTTC. Full variable domain (outside the CDR3, taken from reference TRBV7-2 and TRBJ1-2): GAGVSQSPSNKVTEKGKDVELRCDPISGHTALYWYRQSLGQGLEFLIYFQGNSAPDKSGLPSDRFSAERTGGSVSTLTIQRTQQEDSAVYLCASSSDINQGAYGYTFGSGTRLTVV.

The chain links TRBV19 to TRBJ2-5, with D perhaps TRBD1 (5 bases). Germline V gives CDR1 LNHDA, CDR2 SQIVND (reference sequence). The CDR3 has 15 residues. V shed 3 bases and J shed 3 bases, with 14 bases lying between them. This CDR3 is CASSIDDSRKETQYF. CDR3 DNA: TGTGCCAGTAGTATTGATGACAGTAGAAAAGAGACCCAGTACTTC.

This chain connects TRBV19 to TRBJ2-3, with TRBD1 identical over 8 bases. This CDR3 contains 19 residues. Germline V lookup: CDR1 LNHDA, CDR2 SQIVND (reference sequence). Trimming removed 0 bases from V and 3 bases from J; junction bases left unmatched: 14. The CDR3 protein is CASSIDGALDRVVTDTQYF. The CDR3 coding sequence is TGTGCCAGTAGTATAGATGGGGCTTTGGACAGGGTAGTGACAGATACGCAGTATTTT.

This chain links TRBV29-1 with TRBJ2-5, with TRBD1 as a possible D gene (5 bases). The CDR3 runs to 12 residues. CDR1 SQVTM and CDR2 ANQGSEA come from the germline V gene. The V end was cut by 7 bases, the J end by 4 bases, with 13 bases between. The CDR3 region has the DNA TGCAGCGCCGGAGACAGACCAGAGACCCAGTACTTC. Translating it yields CSAGDRPETQYF. Together with reference TRBV29-1 and TRBJ2-5, the CDR3 gives the full variable domain: SAVISQKPSRDICQRGTSLTIQCQVDSQVTMMFWYRQQPGQSLTLIATANQGSEATYESGFVIDKFPISRPNLTFSTLTVSNMSPEDSSIYLCSAGDRPETQYFGPGTRLLVL.

This chain joins TRBV5-1 and TRBJ2-2; 8 bases fit TRBD1. This CDR3 is 15 amino acids long. J gave up 3 bases and V 1 base, and 2 bases lay outside the gene matches. CDR1 and CDR2 from the germline V gene are SGHRS and YFSETQ. CDR3 DNA sequence: TGCGCCAGCAGCTTGCCAGGGGGCTACACCGGGGAGCTGTTTTTT. Translation: CASSLPGGYTGELFF.

The chain employs TRBV5-1 and TRBJ2-1, with 9 bases fitting TRBD1. J lost 3 bases, V lost 3 bases, and 7 bases had no gene match. CDR1 is SGHRS and CDR2 is YFSETQ in the germline V gene. The CDR3 has 16 residues. The CDR3 is CASSSSGDRVYNEQFF. The CDR3 bases are TGCGCCAGCAGCTCATCGGGGGACAGGGTCTACAATGAGCAGTTCTTC.

The rearrangement links TRBV5-6 to TRBJ2-3; 13 bases are shared with TRBD2. V was pared by 3 bases and J by 1 base, with 8 bases of the junction left unmatched. The CDR3 runs 18 residues. Germline loops: CDR1 SGHDT, CDR2 YYEEEE. The CDR3 is CASSSQTSGGERTDTQYF. CDR3 nucleotides: TGTGCCAGCAGCTCTCAAACTAGCGGGGGGGAGCGCACAGATACGCAGTATTTT.

The V and J genes are TRBV11-3 and TRBJ2-1; 7 bases line up with TRBD2. CDR1 is SGHNT and CDR2 is YENEEA in the germline V gene. J gave up 2 bases and V 0 bases, and 4 bases lay outside the gene matches. This CDR3 spans 16 amino acids. The chain's CDR3 is CASSLDSGRTYNEQFF. CDR3 nucleotides: TGTGCCAGCAGCTTAGATTCCGGGAGGACCTACAATGAGCAGTTCTTC.

This clone was seen only once. The chain has TRBV11-3 and TRBJ1-2, with a weak D call TRBD1 (5 bases). Germline V gene lookup returns CDR1 SGHNT and CDR2 YENEEA. The CDR3 totals 15 residues. The V end was cut by 1 base, the J end by 3 bases, with 12 bases between. Written as DNA, the CDR3 is TGTGCCAGCAGCTTAGCTCCCCCAGGGTACTATGGCTACACCTTC. This encodes CASSLAPPGYYGYTF.

J is TRBJ2-7 and V is TRBV5-4; D gene unclear. This CDR3 is 14 amino acids long. Trimming cost V 0 bases and J 0 bases, with 7 bases left between them. The germline V gene has CDR1 SGHNT and CDR2 YYREEE (reference sequence). The CDR3 nucleotides read TGTGCCAGCAGCTTGGACTCCGACTCCTACGAGCAGTACTTC. Its translation: CASSLDSDSYEQYF.

The chain recombines TRBV25-1 with TRBJ2-1, with 12 bases lining up with TRBD2. The CDR3 totals 16 residues. The V gene's germline CDR1 is MGHDK and CDR2 SYGVNS. Trimming removed 3 bases from V and 8 bases from J; junction bases left unmatched: 8. CDR3 region: CASSDYRLAGDDEQFF. In nucleotides, the CDR3 is TGTGCCAGCAGTGACTACAGACTAGCGGGAGATGATGAGCAGTTCTTC.

In this sample, this clone turned up once. This chain uses TRBV18 with TRBJ2-1; the D gene is possibly TRBD2 (6 bases). The V gene's germline CDR1 is KGHSH and CDR2 LQKENI. V lost 2 bases, J lost 9 bases, and 11 bases lay in between. This CDR3 region has 13 residues. The CDR3 loop reads CASSPSRDGEQFF. Written as DNA, the CDR3 is TGTGCCAGCTCACCATCGCGGGATGGTGAGCAGTTCTTC.

The gene calls are TRBV29-1 and TRBJ2-7; D is possibly TRBD2 (5 bases). V lost 4 bases and J lost 6, with 13 bases in between. The germline V gene has CDR1 SQVTM and CDR2 ANQGSEA. This CDR3 spans 12 amino acids. CDR3 nucleotide sequence: TGCAGCGTTGTTGAGGGTCCGGGCGAGCAGTACTTC. Protein: CSVVEGPGEQYF.

V is TRBV27 and J is TRBJ1-2, with TRBD1 matching 9 bases. Per the germline V gene, CDR1 is MNHEY and CDR2 is SMNVEV (reference sequence). J was trimmed by 3 bases and V by 5 bases; bases with no gene match: 4. CDR3 length: 14 residues. The CDR3 spells CASSMDRGYYGYTF. CDR3 sequence (DNA): TGTGCCAGCAGTATGGACAGGGGTTACTATGGCTACACCTTC.

The chain joins TRBV5-5 to TRBJ1-3; tentatively, D is TRBD1 (6 bases). V was trimmed by 4 bases and J by 0 bases, leaving 11 bases between them. Germline CDR1 reads SGHKS; CDR2 reads YYEKEE (reference sequence). CDR3 length equals 15 residues. The CDR3 spells CASSPKQGSGNTIYF. DNA of the CDR3: TGTGCCAGCAGCCCGAAACAGGGCTCTGGAAACACCATATATTTT.